The 27 T cell receptor beta chains in this list originate from one sample, sequenced in a study of cytomegalovirus exposure and HLA in healthy donors. PCR involved 60 Vbeta and 13 Jbeta primers. Assay: immunoSEQ multiplex PCR; the TCRdb copy retains only in-frame clones and omits some. The sample shows fewer than 150,000 clones, about four fifths of them seen only once. Sequences were obtained from PBMCs. Receptors were obtained from a woman aged 40-49 years in good health and CMV-seropositive.

There are a few counts of this clone. The V call is TRBV6-5, the J call TRBJ1-2, with TRBD1 identical over 7 bases. The CDR3 runs to 15 residues. J lost 4 bases, V lost 4 bases, and 9 bases had no gene match. Germline V gene data show CDR1 as MNHEY and CDR2 as SVGAGI. CDR3 sequence (DNA): TGTGCCAGCAGTTTTCGGAAAGGGGGCGGCTATGGCTACACCTTC. This gives the protein CASSFRKGGGYGYTF.

The chain carries TRBV6-5 and TRBJ1-1; D not resolved. V was shortened by 6 bases and J by 4 bases, with 12 bases between the two germline ends. This CDR3 spans 13 amino acids. Germline-derived CDR1 and CDR2 are MNHEY and SVGAGI. CDR3 sequence: CASSRDPGTEAFF. The CDR3 DNA follows: TGTGCCAGCAGCCGAGATCCGGGCACTGAAGCTTTCTTT.

The chain recombines TRBV6-5 with TRBJ1-2; 7 bases line up with TRBD1. Trimming removed 6 bases from V and 8 bases from J; junction bases left unmatched: 9. Germline V gene lookup returns CDR1 MNHEY and CDR2 SVGAGI. The CDR3 has 13 amino acids. The CDR3 is CASSSRQGRGYTF. As DNA, the CDR3 is TGTGCCAGCAGCTCAAGACAGGGACGAGGCTACACCTTC.

CDR3 sequence: CASSLGGGRYEQYF. In DNA, the CDR3 is TGCGCCAGCAGCTTGGGGGGCGGGAGATACGAGCAGTACTTC. The chain joins TRBV5-1 to TRBJ2-5; 7 bases are shared with TRBD2. The tail of the sequence fits TRBJ2-7 better, so the J call may be wrong. The germline CDR1 and CDR2 sequences are SGHRS and YFSETQ. The CDR3 runs to 14 residues.

The V call is TRBV28, the J call TRBJ1-2; D call uncertain. V gave up 5 bases and J gave up 8 bases, with 15 bases separating them. The CDR3 consists of 13 residues. Germline V gene sequence: CDR1 MDHEN, CDR2 SYDVKM. CDR3 sequence: CASSPRPGGGYTF. DNA of the CDR3: TGTGCCAGCAGTCCCCGGCCAGGAGGGGGCTACACCTTC.

The genes are TRBV5-4 and TRBJ2-7; TRBD2 aligns across 8 bases. The germline CDR1 and CDR2 sequences are SGHNT and YYREEE (reference sequence). The V and J ends lost 3 bases and 2 bases, in that order; junction bases with no gene match: 10. The CDR3 spans 16 residues. CDR3 residues: CASSSRSGSLPYEQYF. The CDR3 DNA is TGTGCCAGCAGCTCAAGAAGCGGGAGTCTTCCCTACGAGCAGTACTTC.

As for this clone: Other DNA sequences from this sample encode an identical CDR3 as well. V gene TRBV7-9 combines with J gene TRBJ2-1, with D possibly matching TRBD2 (5 bases). Germline-derived CDR1 and CDR2 are SEHNR and FQNEAQ (reference sequence). The CDR3 loop spans 15 amino acids. V was trimmed by 5 bases and J by 0 bases, leaving 11 bases between them. CDR3 sequence: CASSPRGSSYNEQFF. The CDR3, as DNA: TGTGCCAGCAGCCCGCGTGGGAGCTCCTACAATGAGCAGTTCTTC.

The rearrangement uses TRBV5-1 and TRBJ2-1; 9 bases line up with TRBD2. The CDR3 sequence is 14 residues long. CDR1 and CDR2 (germline): SGHRS, YFSETQ. V was clipped by 4 bases and J by 8 bases; unmatched bases: 7. The CDR3 region has the DNA TGCGCCAGCAGCCCCTTCCAGCGGGAGGATGAGCAGTTCTTC. This encodes CASSPFQREDEQFF.

CDR3 DNA sequence: TGTGCCAGCAGTCCCGACAGGACCTCCTACGAGCAGTACTTC. This gives the protein CASSPDRTSYEQYF. This chain uses TRBV6-4 with TRBJ2-7; TRBD1 is a possible D gene (6 bases). The germline gives CDR1 MRHNA, CDR2 SNTAGT. The CDR3 has 14 amino acids. Trimming left V 5 bases short and J 0 bases short, with 11 bases between.

This chain connects TRBV9 to TRBJ2-2; 9 positions match TRBD2. The CDR3 consists of 16 residues. The germline gives CDR1 SGDLS, CDR2 YYNGEE. After removal of 3 bases from V and 2 bases from J, the junction contained 5 bases not matched to a gene. DNA of the CDR3: TGTGCCAGCAGCGAGGGGACTAGCTTCAACACCGGGGAGCTGTTTTTT. Protein sequence: CASSEGTSFNTGELFF.

The chain links TRBV4-2 to TRBJ2-7; D possibly corresponds to TRBD2 (6 bases). From germline, CDR1 is LGHNA and CDR2 YNFKEQ. Trimming stripped 6 bases from V and 3 bases from J, with 12 bases between. The CDR3 loop spans 13 amino acids. This CDR3 reads CASSHTSLYEQYF. The CDR3 DNA follows: TGTGCCAGCAGTCATACTAGCCTCTACGAGCAGTACTTC.

V is TRBV7-2 and J is TRBJ2-3; D possibly corresponds to TRBD2 (6 bases). The V gene lost 5 bases and the J gene lost 0 bases, with 12 bases spanning the gap. In germline, CDR1 is SGHTA, CDR2 FQGNSA. The CDR3 runs to 15 residues. CDR3 in DNA: TGTGCCAGCAGCCCGGACTATTTAAGCACAGATACGCAGTATTTT. Protein: CASSPDYLSTDTQYF.

The gene calls are TRBV7-2 and TRBJ1-1; D may be TRBD1 (5 bases). V lost 3 bases to trimming and J lost 4 bases, with 18 bases between them. CDR3 length equals 16 residues. Germline assignment: CDR1 SGHTA and CDR2 FQGNSA. This CDR3 reads CASSLAPGGTGTEAFF. The CDR3 nucleotides read TGTGCCAGCAGCTTGGCCCCCGGGGGTACGGGCACTGAAGCTTTCTTT.

This chain uses TRBV4-1 with TRBJ1-2; 9 bases align to TRBD1. Germline V gives CDR1 MGHRA, CDR2 YSYEKL. V lost 1 base and J lost 4; bases outside the gene matches: 7. The CDR3 sequence is 16 residues long. The CDR3 sequence: CASSQGRQGDGYGYTF. The CDR3 DNA reads TGCGCCAGCAGCCAAGGACGACAGGGGGACGGCTATGGCTACACCTTC.

The rearrangement joins TRBV7-9 to TRBJ2-7; weak D call: TRBD2 (6 bases). The CDR3 totals 12 residues. The germline V and J ends were trimmed by 3 bases and 12 bases, with 15 bases remaining between them. Germline loops: CDR1 SEHNR, CDR2 FQNEAQ (reference sequence). This CDR3 reads CASSFRDFGLYF. CDR3 DNA sequence: TGTGCCAGCAGCTTCCGGGACTTTGGGCTGTACTTC.

This clone was detected only a few times. CDR3 DNA: TGTGCCAGCAGCTTTGGGGAGGATGCCCTGGGTTATAATGAAAAACTGTTTTTT. Protein product: CASSFGEDALGYNEKLFF. This chain uses TRBV5-8 with TRBJ1-4, with D uncertain. V lost 2 bases to trimming and J lost 4 bases, with 21 bases between them. Germline V gives CDR1 SGHTS, CDR2 YDEGEE. This CDR3 has 18 amino acids.

Written as DNA, the CDR3 is TGTGCCAGTAGTATAGTAGGAACAGCACTGTATAGCAATCAGCCCCAGCATTTT. As protein: CASSIVGTALYSNQPQHF. The rearrangement joins TRBV19 to TRBJ1-5; no clear D gene. The CDR3 extends over 18 amino acids. In germline, CDR1 is LNHDA, CDR2 SQIVND (reference sequence). V was shortened by 1 base and J by 0 bases, with 16 bases between the two germline ends.

There are a few counts of this clone. The chain joins TRBV19 to TRBJ2-2; 16 bases line up with TRBD2. This CDR3 is built from 18 residues. The ends lost 6 bases at V and 4 bases at J; junction bases unmatched: 8. Germline CDR1 and CDR2: LNHDA and SQIVND (reference sequence). This chain's CDR3 is CASRSGTSGRGSTGELFF. The DNA of the CDR3 is TGTGCCAGTAGATCGGGGACTAGCGGGAGGGGGAGCACCGGGGAGCTGTTTTTT.

The chain employs TRBV5-4 and TRBJ2-1, with 7 bases aligning to TRBD1. The CDR3 totals 15 residues. The trim removed 4 bases at V and 4 bases at J, leaving 8 bases unmatched. Germline V gene sequence: CDR1 SGHNT, CDR2 YYREEE (reference sequence). Written as DNA, the CDR3 is TGTGCCAGCAGCCCCCGGGACAGTCAATACAATGAGCAGTTCTTC. This gives the protein CASSPRDSQYNEQFF.

The genes are TRBV19 and TRBJ2-2; D is uncertain. Germline assignment: CDR1 LNHDA and CDR2 SQIVND (reference sequence). This CDR3 has 10 residues. V was trimmed by 8 bases and J by 8 bases, leaving 6 bases between them. The DNA of the CDR3 is TGTGCCAGTGGCCTTGGGGAGCTGTTTTTT. It translates to CASGLGELFF.

The count of this clone is one. V gene TRBV6-1 combines with J gene TRBJ2-7, with D perhaps matching TRBD1 (6 bases). With 5 bases removed from V and 3 bases from J, the gap between germline ends came to 14 bases. The CDR3 loop spans 14 amino acids. Germline CDR1 is MNHNS and CDR2 is SASEGT. The CDR3 reads CASSTQGPGYEQYF. The CDR3 DNA sequence: TGTGCCAGCAGTACCCAGGGGCCGGGCTACGAGCAGTACTTC.

A remark on this clone: This sample also contains other DNA sequences that code for the same CDR3. This chain's CDR3 is CAWSGQLNTEAFF. CDR3 nucleotides: TGTGCCTGGAGTGGACAGTTGAACACTGAAGCTTTCTTT. The rearrangement uses TRBV30 and TRBJ1-1; possible D gene TRBD1, 5 bases. V shed 1 base and J shed 0 bases, with 6 bases lying between them. The CDR3 spans 13 residues. Germline V lookup: CDR1 GTSNPN, CDR2 SVGIG (reference sequence).

This clone showed up just a few times. The chain combines TRBV7-3 with TRBJ2-1, with 7 nucleotides matching TRBD1. Trimming cost V 1 base and J 6 bases; bases outside gene matches: 9. The germline V gene encodes CDR1 SGHTA and CDR2 FQGTGA. The CDR3 consists of 16 residues. CDR3 in amino acids: CASSLRPGQAINEQFF. The CDR3 DNA is TGTGCCAGCAGCTTAAGGCCCGGACAGGCGATCAATGAGCAGTTCTTC. The complete variable domain, with remaining parts taken from reference TRBV7-3 and TRBJ2-1, reads GAGVSQTPSNKVTEKGKYVELRCDPISGHTALYWYRQSLGQGPEFLIYFQGTGAADDSGLPNDRFFAVRPEGSVSTLKIQRTERGDSAVYLCASSLRPGQAINEQFFGPGTRLTVL.

The V gene is TRBV6-1, the J gene TRBJ1-5; no firm D call. The V and J ends lost 5 bases and 5 bases respectively, with 10 bases between them. Germline CDR1 MNHNS, CDR2 SASEGT. The CDR3 covers 13 residues. The CDR3 spells CASSSIADQPQHF. The CDR3 bases are TGTGCCAGCAGTTCTATAGCAGATCAGCCCCAGCATTTT.

This chain links TRBV7-2 with TRBJ2-7; 9 nucleotides align to TRBD2. CDR3 length: 17 amino acids. CDR1 and CDR2 (germline): SGHTA, FQGNSA. Trimming at V came to 1 base and at J to 0 bases, leaving 7 bases not matched to a gene. As DNA, the CDR3 is TGTGCCAGCAGCTTAGGCAGCGGGAGGACTAGCTCCTACGAGCAGTACTTC. Amino acids: CASSLGSGRTSSYEQYF. Looking up the rest from reference TRBV7-2 and TRBJ2-7 gives the full variable domain: GAGVSQSPSNKVTEKGKDVELRCDPISGHTALYWYRQSLGQGLEFLIYFQGNSAPDKSGLPSDRFSAERTGGSVSTLTIQRTQQEDSAVYLCASSLGSGRTSSYEQYFGPGTRLTVT.

V gene TRBV13 combines with J gene TRBJ2-7, with 8 bases that match TRBD2. The CDR3 extends over 15 amino acids. Losses at the gene ends were 4 bases for V and 1 base for J; bases not matched to a gene: 6. The germline CDR1 and CDR2 sequences are PRHDT and FYEKMQ (reference sequence). This CDR3 reads CASSSGRVTSYEQYF. The CDR3 coding sequence is TGTGCCAGCAGCTCCGGGAGGGTTACTTCCTACGAGCAGTACTTC.

This chain joins TRBV27 and TRBJ2-5; tentatively, D is TRBD2 (5 bases). The CDR3 is made up of 12 amino acids. Germline assignment: CDR1 MNHEY and CDR2 SMNVEV (reference sequence). V lost 3 bases, J lost 5 bases, and 7 bases lay in between. The CDR3 here is CASSFGGETQYF. The CDR3 DNA sequence: TGTGCCAGCAGTTTCGGCGGGGAGACCCAGTACTTC.